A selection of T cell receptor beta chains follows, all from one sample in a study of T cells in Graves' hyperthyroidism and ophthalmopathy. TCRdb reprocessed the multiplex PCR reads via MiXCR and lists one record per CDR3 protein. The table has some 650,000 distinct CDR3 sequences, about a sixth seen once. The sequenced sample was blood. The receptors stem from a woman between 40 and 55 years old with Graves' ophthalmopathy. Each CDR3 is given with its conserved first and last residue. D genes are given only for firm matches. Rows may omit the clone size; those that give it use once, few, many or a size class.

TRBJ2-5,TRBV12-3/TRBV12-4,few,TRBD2,TGTGCCAGCAGTTTAGCAGGACTAGCGGGGCAAGAGACCCAGTACTTC,CASSLAGLAGQETQYF
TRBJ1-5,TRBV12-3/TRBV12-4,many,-,TGTGCCAGCACCCCCAGAGAAGGCAATCAGCCCCAGCATTTT,CASTPREGNQPQHF
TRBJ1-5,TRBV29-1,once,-,TGCAGCGTGGGGCGAGGGAATCAGCCCCAGCATTTT,CSVGRGNQPQHF
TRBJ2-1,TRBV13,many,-,TGTGCCAGCAGCCCCCAGGGAGGATACAATGAGCAGTTCTTC,CASSPQGGYNEQFF
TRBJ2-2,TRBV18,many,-,TGTGCCAGCTCGTCACGGATACGAGGCACCGGGGAGCTGTTTTTT,CASSSRIRGTGELFF
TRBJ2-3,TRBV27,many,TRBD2,TGTGCCAGCAGCTCCCTGGGACTAGCGGGGAGCACAGATACGCAGTATTTT,CASSSLGLAGSTDTQYF
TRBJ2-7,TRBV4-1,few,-,TGCGCCAGCAGCCAAGTTGGGGCACTCTCCTACGAGCAGTACTTC,CASSQVGALSYEQYF
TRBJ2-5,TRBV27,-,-,TGTGCCAGCCGACCGATGGGGGTATCGCAAGAGACCCAGTACTTC,CASRPMGVSQETQYF
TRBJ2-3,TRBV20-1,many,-,TGCAGTGCTAGAGATCAGGGGTTTACAGATACGCAGTATTTT,CSARDQGFTDTQYF
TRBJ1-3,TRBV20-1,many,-,TGCAGTGCGGATCGCAGGGGCGCTGGAAACACCATATATTTT,CSADRRGAGNTIYF
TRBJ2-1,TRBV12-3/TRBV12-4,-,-,TGTGCCAGCAGTCGCTTAGGGATGCAAGAGACCCAGTTCTTC,CASSRLGMQETQFF
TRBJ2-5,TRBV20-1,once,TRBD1,TGCAGTGCGGATCGGGACAGGGAAGAGACCCAGTACTTC,CSADRDREETQYF
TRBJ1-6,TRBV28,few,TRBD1,TGTGCCAGCAGCCCAGGACAGGGACTTTCACCCCTCCACTTT,CASSPGQGLSPLHF
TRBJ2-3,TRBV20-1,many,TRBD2,TGCAGTGCTAGTTCGACTAGCGGGGGGGCAACAGATACGCAGTATTTT,CSASSTSGGATDTQYF
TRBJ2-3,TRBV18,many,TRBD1,TGTGCCAGCTCACCGGCAAACAGGGGAGATACGCAGTATTTT,CASSPANRGDTQYF
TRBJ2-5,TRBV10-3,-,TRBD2,TGTGCCATCAGTAGCGCCGGGGGGGAAGAGACCCAGTACTTC,CAISSAGGEETQYF
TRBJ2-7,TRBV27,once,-,TGTGCCAGCAGCCCCGGCCTCCTGTACGAGCAGTACTTC,CASSPGLLYEQYF
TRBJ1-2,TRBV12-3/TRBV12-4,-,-,TGTGCCAGCAGTTTACGTGGACAGCTAGATGGCTACACCTTC,CASSLRGQLDGYTF
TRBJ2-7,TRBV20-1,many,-,TGCAGTGCTAGAGGGGACCAATGGGGTCCTGAGCAGTACTTC,CSARGDQWGPEQYF
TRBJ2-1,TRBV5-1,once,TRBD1,TGCGCCAGCAGCTTTCGGGCCACCCGGGACAGGCGATACAATGAGCAGTTCTTC,CASSFRATRDRRYNEQFF
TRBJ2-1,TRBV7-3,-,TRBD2,TGTGCCAGCAGCGTCGGACTAGCGACGTTCTATGAGCAGTTCTTC,CASSVGLATFYEQFF
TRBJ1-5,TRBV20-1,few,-,TGCAGTGCTAGAGATCCTCTAACAGCCAGAAATCAGCCCCAGCATTTT,CSARDPLTARNQPQHF
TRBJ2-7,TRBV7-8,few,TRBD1,TGTGCCAGCAGCCCGAGCGGACAGGGGGGCGATTGGGAGCAGTACTTC,CASSPSGQGGDWEQYF
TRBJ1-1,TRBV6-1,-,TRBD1,TGTGCCAGCGGATGGGACAGGGGAGACACTGAAGCTTTCTTT,CASGWDRGDTEAFF
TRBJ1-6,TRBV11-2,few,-,TGTGCCAGCAGCTTAACAGATCTACAGGGTAATTCACCCCTCCACTTT,CASSLTDLQGNSPLHF
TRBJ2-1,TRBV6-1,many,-,TGTGCCAGCAGTGAAGCTCTCTGGCGACAGTACAATGAGCAGTTCTTC,CASSEALWRQYNEQFF
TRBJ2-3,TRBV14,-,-,TGTGCCAGCAGCCCCACTCGGGACTCGATAGATACGCAGTATTTT,CASSPTRDSIDTQYF
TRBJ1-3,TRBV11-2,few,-,TGTGCCAGCAGCCTCAAACTCGGACGGCAATCTGGAAACACCATATATTTT,CASSLKLGRQSGNTIYF
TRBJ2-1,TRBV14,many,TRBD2,TGTGCCAGCAGCCCCAGACTAGCGGGAGCGTCGGACAATGAGCAGTTCTTC,CASSPRLAGASDNEQFF
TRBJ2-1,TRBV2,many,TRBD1,TGTGCCAGCAGTGATCCGGGACAGGGTCGGAATGAGCAGTTCTTC,CASSDPGQGRNEQFF
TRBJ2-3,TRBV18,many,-,TGTGCCAGCTCAACCGGACCGGGGTGGGTAGATACGCAGTATTTT,CASSTGPGWVDTQYF
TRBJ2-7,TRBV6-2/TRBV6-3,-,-,TGTGCCAGCAGTTACTCGCGGCCAGAAGGGGAGCAGTACTTC,CASSYSRPEGEQYF
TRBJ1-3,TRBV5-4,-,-,TGTGCCAGCAGCTTGACCGCATCTGGAAACACCATATATTTT,CASSLTASGNTIYF
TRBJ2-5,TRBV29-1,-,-,TGCAGCGTTGATCCCGGACACCAAGAGACCCAGTACTTC,CSVDPGHQETQYF
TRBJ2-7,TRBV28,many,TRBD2,TGTGCCAGCAGGCCTAGCGGGAATTACGAGCAGTACTTC,CASRPSGNYEQYF
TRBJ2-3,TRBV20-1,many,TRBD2,TGCAGTGCTCGGACTAGCGGGAGTATAGATACGCAGTATTTT,CSARTSGSIDTQYF
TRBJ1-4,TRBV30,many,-,TGTGCCTGGGAGACTTCTGGTTATGAAAAACTGTTTTTT,CAWETSGYEKLFF
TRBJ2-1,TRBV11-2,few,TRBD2,TGTGCCAGCAGCTTATTTCGCGGGGGGGGGACTGAGCAGTTCTTC,CASSLFRGGGTEQFF
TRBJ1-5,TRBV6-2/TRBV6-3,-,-,TGTGCCAGCACCACTGGCGTCAGGGACTTTAGCAATCAGCCCCAGCATTTT,CASTTGVRDFSNQPQHF
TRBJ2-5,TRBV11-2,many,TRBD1,TGTGCCAGCAGCTTAAGGACAGGGCTATCCCAAGAGACCCAGTACTTC,CASSLRTGLSQETQYF
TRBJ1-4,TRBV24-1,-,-,TGTGCCACCAGTGACAGCGCTAATGAAAAACTGTTTTTT,CATSDSANEKLFF
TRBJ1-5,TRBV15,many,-,TGTGCCACCAGCAGAGACGAAAGGGGGTTCCCTAGCAATCAGCCCCAGCATTTT,CATSRDERGFPSNQPQHF
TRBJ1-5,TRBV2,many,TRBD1,TGTGCCAGCAGCTCCGGGACAGGGATACAGCCCCAGCATTTT,CASSSGTGIQPQHF
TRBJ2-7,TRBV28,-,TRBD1,TGTGCCAGCAGTCCCCCGGGACAGGGGGACGAGCAGTACTTC,CASSPPGQGDEQYF
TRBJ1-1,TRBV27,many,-,TGTGCCAGCAGTTCAGACGGGAGGTCCGCTGAAGCTTTCTTT,CASSSDGRSAEAFF
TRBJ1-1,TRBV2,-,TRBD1,TGTGCCAGGGGACAGTTGAACACTGAAGCTTTCTTT,CARGQLNTEAFF
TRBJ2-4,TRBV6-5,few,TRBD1,TGTGCCAGCAGTTACTCGAACAGGGGGCTGAACATTCAGTACTTC,CASSYSNRGLNIQYF
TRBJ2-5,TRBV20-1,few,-,TGCAGTGTTTATGGAGTCGGTGAGACCCAGTACTTC,CSVYGVGETQYF
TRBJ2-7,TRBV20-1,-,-,TGCAGTGCTAGAGAGGCTCAAGAGGTCCACGGGCAGTACTTC,CSAREAQEVHGQYF
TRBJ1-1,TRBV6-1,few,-,TGTGCCAGCAGAACCGGGGGCGGGGTGAACACTGAAGCTTTCTTT,CASRTGGGVNTEAFF